This passage covers 2 T cell receptor beta chains from one sample sequenced in a study of response to subunit inactivated influenza vaccine. TCRdb itself ran the RT-PCR reads through MiXCR, one entry per CDR3 protein. The sample consists of a few hundred thousand distinct CDR3 sequences, 14% of them appearing once. The sample here was PBMCs from blood, taken roughly 12 days after vaccination. These receptors came from a man aged 50-59 years who received an inactivated influenza vaccine.

J is TRBJ2-1 and V is TRBV27; 9 nucleotides line up with TRBD2. CDR1 and CDR2 from the germline V gene are MNHEY and SMNVEV (reference sequence). The J segment lost 7 bases and the V segment lost 2 bases, leaving 12 bases of the junction unmatched. The CDR3 is made up of 17 amino acids. CDR3 DNA sequence: TGTGCCAGCAGTTTAGAGTGGCGGGAGGGCCTCGGGAATGAGCAGTTCTTC. It yields the protein CASSLEWREGLGNEQFF.

The V gene is TRBV20-1, the J gene TRBJ2-1; 14 positions agree with TRBD2. V lost 4 bases and J lost 6; bases outside the gene matches: 2. The germline CDR1 and CDR2 sequences are DFQATT and SNEGSKA (reference sequence). This CDR3 is 14 amino acids long. The CDR3: CSAKGLAGVNEQFF. DNA for the CDR3: TGCAGTGCTAAGGGACTAGCGGGAGTCAATGAGCAGTTCTTC.